A selection of T cell receptor beta chains follows, all from one sample in a study of identical twins. TCRdb reanalysed the 5' RACE reads using MiXCR and keeps one entry per CDR3 protein. The sample has over 200,000 distinct CDR3 sequences, roughly a tenth seen once. The sequencing input was memory T cells sorted from blood. Receptor source: a man aged 50 to 60 in good health. Both conserved end residues are part of each CDR3. Each record gives: V gene, D gene, J gene, CDR3 protein. A D gene is named only where the DNA matches it firmly.

TRBV2	NA	TRBJ2-1	CASSDGTAARDEQFF
TRBV12-3/TRBV12-4	NA	TRBJ2-1	CASSWSDEQFF
TRBV4-3	TRBD2	TRBJ2-7	CASSQAYRGGDHEQYF
TRBV2	NA	TRBJ2-3	CASSKRILRADTQYF
TRBV10-3	TRBD1	TRBJ2-3	CAISEQGTADTQYF
TRBV18	TRBD2	TRBJ2-2	CATPPTGTSGANTGELFF
TRBV10-3	NA	TRBJ2-3	CAISARPSTDTQYF
TRBV9	NA	TRBJ2-1	CASSVGLRSYNEQFF
TRBV2	NA	TRBJ2-1	CASSDYRYNDNEQFF
TRBV25-1	TRBD1	TRBJ2-7	CASSPTGGSYEQYF
TRBV3-1	NA	TRBJ1-1	CASSSEGIVAFF
TRBV5-1	NA	TRBJ2-5	CASSLWAREVETQYF
TRBV7-2	NA	TRBJ1-2	CASSFDRFSFGYTF
TRBV5-1	NA	TRBJ2-2	CASKFSDPGELFF
TRBV5-1	TRBD2	TRBJ2-1	CASSFLAGNNEQFF
TRBV5-6	TRBD2	TRBJ2-5	CASSSTRAGVQETQYF
TRBV4-3	TRBD1	TRBJ1-2	CASSQGTGVYGYTF
TRBV4-2	NA	TRBJ1-5	CASSPWGDSNQPQHF
TRBV20-1	TRBD2	TRBJ2-1	CSAISGRRTSGFPSSSYNEQFF
TRBV15	NA	TRBJ1-2	CATSRERGTNYGYTF
TRBV12-3/TRBV12-4	NA	TRBJ1-5	CASSLGGPQHF
TRBV4-3	NA	TRBJ2-7	CASSQEQDVAYEQYF
TRBV6-5	NA	TRBJ1-5	CASSYGVSQPQHF